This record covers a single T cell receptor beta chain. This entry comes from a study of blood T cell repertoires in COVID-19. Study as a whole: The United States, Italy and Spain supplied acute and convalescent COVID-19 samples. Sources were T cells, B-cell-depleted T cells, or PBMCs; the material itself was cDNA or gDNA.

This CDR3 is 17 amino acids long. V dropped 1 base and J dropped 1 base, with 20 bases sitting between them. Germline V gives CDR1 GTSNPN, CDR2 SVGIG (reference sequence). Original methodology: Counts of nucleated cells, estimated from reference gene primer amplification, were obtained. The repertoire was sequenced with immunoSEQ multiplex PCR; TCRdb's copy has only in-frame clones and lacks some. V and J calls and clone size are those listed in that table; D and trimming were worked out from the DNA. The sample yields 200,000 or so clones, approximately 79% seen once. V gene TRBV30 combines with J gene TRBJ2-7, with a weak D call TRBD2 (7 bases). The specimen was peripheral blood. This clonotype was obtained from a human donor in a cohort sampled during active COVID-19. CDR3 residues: CAWSGPLKGGLSYEQYF. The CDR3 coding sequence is TGTGCCTGGAGTGGACCTCTTAAGGGGGGGTTATCCTACGAGCAGTACTTC.